The rows below give T cell receptor beta chains drawn from one sample of a study of shared clonotypes between healthy human individuals. This table comes from immunoSEQ multiplex PCR, and its TCRdb copy is limited to in-frame clones, with some not included. The sample records around 580,000 clones, roughly 98% being singletons. Input material: naive CD8+ T cells sorted from blood. These TCRs come from a man younger than 40 in good health. Each CDR3 is given without its conserved first and last residue. The order of the fields is V gene, J gene, CDR3 protein.

V gene: TRBV7-9; J gene: TRBJ1-3; CDR3 protein: ASKDDTIY
V gene: TRBV10-3; J gene: TRBJ2-1; CDR3 protein: AISDSGYDEQF
V gene: TRBV4-1; J gene: TRBJ2-5; CDR3 protein: ASSQPGKTQY
V gene: TRBV9; J gene: TRBJ2-1; CDR3 protein: ASSARTTQYNEQF
V gene: TRBV6-5; J gene: TRBJ1-4; CDR3 protein: ASSPRDRGVEKLF
V gene: TRBV5-6; J gene: TRBJ2-2; CDR3 protein: ASRIQNTGELF
V gene: TRBV28; J gene: TRBJ2-2; CDR3 protein: ASTDRGYTGELF
V gene: TRBV19; J gene: TRBJ1-2; CDR3 protein: ASIPGQGYGYT
V gene: TRBV5-4; J gene: TRBJ2-2; CDR3 protein: ASSLVGQGAGELF
V gene: TRBV6-6; J gene: TRBJ2-5; CDR3 protein: ASSYPGQPETQY
V gene: TRBV29-1; J gene: TRBJ2-1; CDR3 protein: SVPVRGPLVPYNEQF
V gene: TRBV9; J gene: TRBJ2-5; CDR3 protein: ASSATSGETQY
V gene: TRBV19; J gene: TRBJ2-1; CDR3 protein: ASSFSSAISYNEQF
V gene: TRBV27; J gene: TRBJ2-7; CDR3 protein: ASSLRGSYEQY
V gene: TRBV11-2; J gene: TRBJ2-1; CDR3 protein: ASSLGQGEQF
V gene: TRBV28; J gene: TRBJ1-5; CDR3 protein: ASSLRGGQGLRFNQPQH
V gene: TRBV15; J gene: TRBJ1-3; CDR3 protein: ATGRGESSGNTIY
V gene: TRBV11-3; J gene: TRBJ2-1; CDR3 protein: ASSDWTSGGNEQF
V gene: TRBV28; J gene: TRBJ2-5; CDR3 protein: ASSPPAGQETQY
V gene: TRBV9; J gene: TRBJ2-5; CDR3 protein: ASSTSGRVETQY
V gene: TRBV5-1; J gene: TRBJ2-7; CDR3 protein: ASSYGTSDEQY
V gene: TRBV7-8; J gene: TRBJ1-5; CDR3 protein: ASSSDRDNQPQH
V gene: TRBV29-1; J gene: TRBJ2-7; CDR3 protein: SVVSQDSYEQY
V gene: TRBV5-1; J gene: TRBJ2-7; CDR3 protein: ASSASSYEQY
V gene: TRBV4-1; J gene: TRBJ2-2; CDR3 protein: ASSWVRTPNTGELF
V gene: TRBV6-1; J gene: TRBJ2-7; CDR3 protein: ASSLQILRNEQY
V gene: TRBV7-9; J gene: TRBJ2-1; CDR3 protein: ASSLIQGQGSNEQF
V gene: TRBV7-9; J gene: TRBJ2-7; CDR3 protein: ASSPTVAYEQY
V gene: TRBV7-7; J gene: TRBJ2-7; CDR3 protein: ASSDGTGAYEQY
V gene: TRBV13; J gene: TRBJ2-1; CDR3 protein: ASTVLAEYNEQF
V gene: TRBV18; J gene: TRBJ1-4; CDR3 protein: ASSHTTGTANEKLF
V gene: TRBV28; J gene: TRBJ2-1; CDR3 protein: ASRRAGAYNEQF
V gene: TRBV2; J gene: TRBJ1-5; CDR3 protein: ASSDSHRGLNQPQH
V gene: TRBV6-6; J gene: TRBJ2-7; CDR3 protein: ASSYSYEEQGDEQY
V gene: TRBV7-6; J gene: TRBJ2-7; CDR3 protein: ASSSVRGSYEQY
V gene: TRBV28; J gene: TRBJ2-1; CDR3 protein: ASSLGAGGGRIYNEQF
V gene: TRBV7-9; J gene: TRBJ2-7; CDR3 protein: ASSHRGVSYEQY
V gene: TRBV29-1; J gene: TRBJ2-5; CDR3 protein: SVELTSGPGRPQETQY
V gene: TRBV7-8; J gene: TRBJ2-7; CDR3 protein: ASSSPGNNYEQY
V gene: TRBV2; J gene: TRBJ2-1; CDR3 protein: ASSEKDEQF
V gene: TRBV27; J gene: TRBJ2-7; CDR3 protein: ASSLRGPTGAPVYEQY
V gene: TRBV25-1; J gene: TRBJ2-5; CDR3 protein: ASSVLIAGRETQY
V gene: TRBV11-3; J gene: TRBJ2-1; CDR3 protein: ASSKGTHNEQF
V gene: TRBV5-6; J gene: TRBJ2-6; CDR3 protein: ASSPPGQSSGANVLT